The sequence of this T cell receptor beta chain was determined in a study of graft-versus-host responses after intestinal transplantation. Assay: immunoSEQ multiplex PCR; the TCRdb copy retains only in-frame clones and omits some. The sample holds over 85,000 clones, approximately 95% seen once. There are 16 residues in the CDR3. The V end lost 2 bases, the J end lost 6 bases, and 17 bases lay between the germline ends. Germline CDR1 reads MNHNS; CDR2 reads SASEGT. About this clone itself: Its antigen is still unknown.

The V gene is TRBV6-1, the J gene TRBJ1-5; tentative D call: TRBD1 (6 bases). This receptor was obtained from a human donor who received an intestinal transplant. The sample here was unstimulated CD8+ T cells sorted from spleen or lymph node cells, taken before intestinal transplant. CDR3 region: CASSEPQGPFGQPQHF. CDR3 in DNA: TGTGCCAGCAGTGAACCCCAGGGGCCGTTTGGTCAGCCCCAGCATTTT.